Below, one TCR beta chain is given with its context. The table came from immunoSEQ multiplex PCR; TCRdb's copy has only in-frame clones and leaves some out. Of approximately 12,000 clones in the sample, 74% were seen once. The source of the sample is a study of T cell clones after liver transplantation. Study in general: Post-transplant blood was tracked for graft-donor-reactive T cell clones identified in a pre-transplant mixed lymphocyte reaction.

The CDR3 loop spans 13 amino acids. Per germline, CDR1 SEHNR and CDR2 FQNEAQ (reference sequence). V lost 4 bases to trimming and J lost 4 bases, with 8 bases between them. This receptor was identified in a human patient who received a liver transplant. Some T cells may be supplied by the graft donor. This specimen consisted of CD8+ T cells from blood, obtained at the 22-month timepoint. V gene TRBV7-9 combines with J gene TRBJ1-5; D is unresolved. CDR3 DNA: TGTGCCAGCAGCTCTGGGCCAAATCAGCCCCAGCATTTT. It translates to CASSSGPNQPQHF.